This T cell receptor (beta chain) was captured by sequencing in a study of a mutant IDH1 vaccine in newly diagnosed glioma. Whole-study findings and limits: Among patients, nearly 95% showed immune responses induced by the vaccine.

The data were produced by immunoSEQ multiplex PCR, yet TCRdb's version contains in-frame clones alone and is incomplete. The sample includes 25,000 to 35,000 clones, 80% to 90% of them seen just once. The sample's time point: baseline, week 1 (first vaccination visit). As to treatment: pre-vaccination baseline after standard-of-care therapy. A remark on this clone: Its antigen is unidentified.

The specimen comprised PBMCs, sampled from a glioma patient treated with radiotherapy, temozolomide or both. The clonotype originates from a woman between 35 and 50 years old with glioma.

The CDR3 sequence: CASSYAPGTGGSGANVLTF. In nucleotides, the CDR3 is TGTGCCAGCAGCTACGCTCCCGGGACAGGGGGTTCTGGGGCCAACGTCCTGACTTTC. This chain connects TRBV7-6 to TRBJ2-6; 11 bases match TRBD1. This CDR3 has 19 residues. Germline lookup yields CDR1 SGHVS and CDR2 FNYEAQ. V shed 4 bases, J shed 1 base, and the junction held 9 bases outside the gene matches. The full variable domain, its missing parts supplied by reference TRBV7-6 and TRBJ2-6, is GAGVSQSPRYKVTKRGQDVALRCDPISGHVSLYWYRQALGQGPEFLTYFNYEAQQDKSGLPNDRFSAERPEGSISTLTIQRTEQRDSAMYRCASSYAPGTGGSGANVLTFGAGSRLTVL.